Below are 18 T cell receptor beta chains sequenced from a single sample in a study of vaccination and CD4 T cells after COVID-19. Their cognate antigens are unknown. The Oncomine TCR Beta short-read assay generated sequence data from the DNA of cultured CD4+ T cells. TCRdb processed the PCR reads anew with MiXCR; each CDR3 protein has one entry. The sample contains 15,000 to 20,000 distinct CDR3 sequences, roughly half of which appear only once. Treatment here: approximately nine-day PBMC culture with coronavirus spike peptide pools or control peptides (ViraFEST assay). The sample here was CD4+ T cells from blood, cultured in vitro, taken before SARS-CoV-2 vaccination. Receptor source: a human donor who had recovered from COVID-19.

This clonotype was detected only a few times. The gene calls are TRBV28 and TRBJ1-1; D uncertain. Germline values: CDR1 MDHEN, CDR2 SYDVKM. V lost 3 bases, J lost 6 bases, and 8 bases lay in between. This CDR3 spans 12 amino acids. The CDR3 region has the DNA TGTGCCAGCAGTTTCGGTAAGCCTGAAGCTTTCTTT. This translates into CASSFGKPEAFF.

This chain links TRBV6-5 with TRBJ1-2; TRBD1 agrees at 8 bases. Unmatched junction bases numbered 10, after V lost 6 bases and J lost 4 bases. CDR1 and CDR2 (germline): MNHEY, SVGAGI. The CDR3 length is 15 residues. CDR3 coding DNA: TGTGCCAGCAGGTACCCGGGACAGGACTTCTATGGCTACACCTTC. Its protein is CASRYPGQDFYGYTF.

This clonotype turned up a few times. The rearrangement links TRBV20-1 to TRBJ2-4; D assignment may be TRBD1 or TRBD2 (5 bases each). The CDR3 runs to 15 residues. Trimming shortened V by 3 bases and J by 3 bases, and 15 bases separated the two germline ends. Germline V lookup: CDR1 DFQATT, CDR2 SNEGSKA (reference sequence). The CDR3 DNA reads TGCAGTGCTAGTGACAGAAGGGACGGCAAAAACATTCAGTACTTC. Encoded protein: CSASDRRDGKNIQYF.

This clonotype was counted between two and nine times. The V and J genes are TRBV20-1 and TRBJ1-2; perhaps TRBD1 as D (6 bases). The CDR3 runs to 16 residues. V shed 3 bases and J shed 0 bases, with 17 bases lying between them. Per germline, CDR1 DFQATT and CDR2 SNEGSKA (reference sequence). CDR3 amino acids: CSARRPRGGTNYGYTF. The CDR3 nucleotides are TGCAGTGCTAGGCGACCACGAGGGGGAACTAACTATGGCTACACCTTC.

The gene calls are TRBV20-1 and TRBJ1-2; the match to TRBD1 covers 7 bases. This CDR3 comprises 14 residues. The V and J ends lost 5 bases and 7 bases, in that order; junction bases with no gene match: 13. Germline-derived CDR1 and CDR2 are DFQATT and SNEGSKA (reference sequence). The CDR3 region is CSAPSRGGVFGYTF. In DNA form, the CDR3 reads TGCAGTGCTCCCTCCAGGGGGGGAGTGTTTGGCTACACCTTC.

This clonotype occurred a few times. This sequence joins TRBV20-1 and TRBJ1-1; D remains ambiguous. The CDR3 is 14 amino acids. Per germline, CDR1 DFQATT and CDR2 SNEGSKA (reference sequence). The ends were cut back, 2 bases at V and 8 bases at J, with 18 bases in the middle. The CDR3 DNA is TGCAGTGCTAGAAAGAGCACCTTAGTGGTGGAAGCTTTCTTT. Translated, it gives CSARKSTLVVEAFF.

Of note for this clonotype: An end of the junction does not agree with germline; a read error may underlie this. The rearrangement uses TRBV7-2 and TRBJ2-2; 10 nucleotides match TRBD2. From germline, CDR1 is SGHTA and CDR2 FQGNSA. CDR3 size: 18 residues. This CDR3 reads CANSLKTSGYANTGELFF. CDR3 nucleotides: TGTGCCAACAGCTTAAAGACTAGCGGGTATGCGAACACCGGGGAGCTGTTTTTT.

This clonotype is a singleton in its sample. The chain employs TRBV10-3 and TRBJ2-7; D may match TRBD1 or TRBD2 (5 bases each). Germline lookup yields CDR1 ENHRY and CDR2 SYGVKD. The CDR3 totals 14 residues. Between the trimmed V and J ends, which lost 10 bases and 0 bases, there was a span of 16 bases. The CDR3 reads CASKLEGLSYEQYF. DNA of the CDR3: TGTGCCAGCAAACTCGAGGGGCTCTCCTACGAGCAGTACTTC.

This clonotype was seen only a few times. The V and J genes are TRBV6-2 or TRBV6-3 and TRBJ2-5; 7 bases agree with TRBD1. The V and J ends lost 6 bases and 10 bases, in that order; junction bases with no gene match: 5. Germline V gives CDR1 MNHEY, CDR2 SVGEGT. The CDR3 runs to 11 residues. CDR3 loop: CASSDQGDQYF. The CDR3 DNA reads TGTGCCAGCAGCGACCAGGGGGACCAGTACTTC.

This rearrangement joins TRBV15 to TRBJ1-4; perhaps TRBD1 as D (5 bases). CDR3 length equals 15 residues. Germline V gene sequence: CDR1 LNHNV, CDR2 YYDKDF (reference sequence). Trimming cost V 1 base and J 3 bases, with 9 bases left between them. CDR3 protein: CATSRVGTSNEKLFF. As DNA, the CDR3 is TGTGCCACCAGCAGAGTTGGGACGTCTAATGAAAAACTGTTTTTT. Full variable domain (missing parts from reference TRBV15 and TRBJ1-4): DAMVIQNPRYQVTQFGKPVTLSCSQTLNHNVMYWYQQKSSQAPKLLFHYYDKDFNNEADTPDNFQSRRPNTSFCFLDIRSPGLGDTAMYLCATSRVGTSNEKLFFGSGTQLSVL.

This clonotype was counted between two and nine times. The V and J genes are TRBV5-4 and TRBJ2-5, with D possibly being TRBD2 (7 bases). This CDR3 spans 15 amino acids. CDR1 SGHNT and CDR2 YYREEE come from the germline V gene (reference sequence). The V end was cut by 4 bases, the J end by 5 bases, with 18 bases between. CDR3 amino acids: CASSRGGQHEETQYF. As DNA, the CDR3 is TGTGCCAGCAGCAGGGGGGGCCAACATGAGGAGACCCAGTACTTC.

The chain links TRBV20-1 to TRBJ1-3; D is unresolved. Per germline, CDR1 DFQATT and CDR2 SNEGSKA (reference sequence). The CDR3 runs 13 residues. Trimming took 5 bases from V and 2 from J, leaving 10 bases between them. The CDR3 region is CSAAGMAGNTIYF. The CDR3 nucleotides are TGCAGTGCTGCCGGCATGGCTGGAAACACCATATATTTT.

The chain combines TRBV20-1 with TRBJ1-2, with D unresolved. Between the trimmed V and J ends, which lost 0 bases and 8 bases, there was a span of 7 bases. Germline V gene sequence: CDR1 DFQATT, CDR2 SNEGSKA (reference sequence). The CDR3 covers 11 residues. This CDR3 is CSARDGRGYTF. The CDR3 DNA sequence: TGCAGTGCTAGAGATGGCCGAGGCTACACCTTC.

This chain connects TRBV14 to TRBJ1-1, with TRBD1 matching 7 bases. Looked up from germline, CDR1 is SGHDN and CDR2 is FVKESK. The CDR3 spans 13 residues. Germline trimming cut 1 base from V and 5 bases from J; bases unmatched to any gene: 1. CDR3 bases: TGTGCCAGCAGCCAAGGGACAGGTACTGAAGCTTTCTTT. Its protein is CASSQGTGTEAFF.

This clonotype was seen more than once but under ten times. The chain has TRBV15 and TRBJ1-5; TRBD1 matches 10 bases. The V gene end was trimmed by 3 bases and the J gene end by 2 bases; junction bases not matched to a gene: 7. Germline V lookup: CDR1 LNHNV, CDR2 YYDKDF (reference sequence). The CDR3 loop spans 17 amino acids. CDR3 protein: CATSRLGDRGGNQPQHF. The CDR3 nucleotides read TGTGCCACCAGCAGGTTGGGGGACAGGGGAGGCAATCAGCCCCAGCATTTT.

This clonotype was detected only a few times. V usage is TRBV20-1 and J usage is TRBJ1-2; 8 bases map to TRBD1. V lost 6 bases, J lost 8 bases, and 11 bases stayed unmatched. Per the germline V gene, CDR1 is DFQATT and CDR2 is SNEGSKA (reference sequence). The CDR3 sequence is 13 residues long. The CDR3 loop reads CSAPDRGAGGYTF. CDR3 coding DNA: TGCAGTGCCCCCGACAGGGGCGCGGGCGGCTACACCTTC.

This clonotype is termed medium-sized (0.01 to 0.1%). V usage is TRBV7-2 and J usage is TRBJ1-1; D gene uncertain. CDR3 length: 13 residues. V was clipped by 2 bases and J by 5 bases, with 9 bases between them. The germline gives CDR1 SGHTA, CDR2 FQGNSA. CDR3 amino acids: CASSLLRGTEAFF. The CDR3 region has the DNA TGTGCCAGCAGCTTATTAAGAGGGACTGAAGCTTTCTTT.

The rearrangement joins TRBV29-1 to TRBJ2-3, with TRBD2 matching over 12 bases. Germline CDR1 and CDR2: SQVTM and ANQGSEA. The V and J ends lost 6 bases and 0 bases, in that order; junction bases with no gene match: 4. The CDR3 covers 15 residues. CDR3 coding DNA: TGCAGCGTGAAACTAGCGGGAGGAAGCACAGATACGCAGTATTTT. Residues: CSVKLAGGSTDTQYF.